Each of the 27 T cell receptor beta chains below was sequenced from the same sample in a study of T cells in Graves' hyperthyroidism and ophthalmopathy. Researchers took RNA transcripts and amplified the TCR beta CDR3 regions from them. When the TCR CDR3 underwent first-round RT-PCR, the HTBI primer set was used. TCRdb re-analysed the multiplex PCR reads in MiXCR, keeping a single row per CDR3 protein. The sample lists around 760,000 distinct CDR3 sequences, roughly a third occurring once. The sequenced sample consisted of blood. The origin of the receptors is a middle-aged woman with Graves' hyperthyroidism.

This clonotype was counted between two and nine times. This rearrangement joins TRBV5-4 to TRBJ1-1; no reliable D call. The CDR3 is made up of 12 amino acids. V was pared by 0 bases and J by 7 bases, with 7 bases between. Germline loops: CDR1 SGHNT, CDR2 YYREEE (reference sequence). The CDR3, as DNA: TGTGCCAGCAGCTTGGTTTTGGGTGAAGCTTTCTTT. This encodes CASSLVLGEAFF.

This clonotype came up many times. The genes are TRBV7-9 and TRBJ1-4; 7 positions match TRBD1. The germline CDR1 and CDR2 sequences are SEHNR and FQNEAQ (reference sequence). V lost 5 bases and J lost 4; bases outside the gene matches: 7. This CDR3 comprises 15 residues. The CDR3 DNA sequence: TGTGCCAGCAGCGGGATGGCAGGGGGTAATGAAAAACTGTTTTTT. This translates into CASSGMAGGNEKLFF.

The V and J genes are TRBV2 and TRBJ1-3; D not resolved. Germline assignment: CDR1 SNHLY and CDR2 FYNNEI. The CDR3 is 13 residues long. V lost 7 bases, J lost 4 bases, and 11 bases lay in between. The CDR3, as DNA: TGTGCCAGCATGGCAGACACAGGAAACACCATATATTTT. Its protein product is CASMADTGNTIYF.

This clonotype has just a few counts. The chain has TRBV4-3 and TRBJ2-2; 7 positions agree with TRBD2. V dropped 6 bases and J dropped 0; count of bases not matched to a gene: 7. The germline V gene has CDR1 LGHNA and CDR2 YSLEER. The length of the CDR3 is 16 residues. DNA of the CDR3: TGCGCCAGCAGGCGCGGAGCGGGACCGAACACCGGGGAGCTGTTTTTT. This translates into CASRRGAGPNTGELFF.

This clonotype was counted at least ten times. The chain uses TRBV2 and TRBJ1-1, with 11 bases identical to TRBD1. Trimming cost V 5 bases and J 5 bases; bases outside gene matches: 4. Germline lookup yields CDR1 SNHLY and CDR2 FYNNEI. This CDR3 region has 14 residues. The CDR3 DNA sequence: TGTGCCAGCAGTACCGGACAGGGGGCAACTGAAGCTTTCTTT. This sequence encodes CASSTGQGATEAFF.

The table lists this clonotype with many counts. The chain employs TRBV7-2 and TRBJ1-2, with 7 nucleotides matching TRBD1. CDR3 size: 14 residues. V gave up 5 bases and J gave up 4 bases; unmatched junction bases: 7. Germline V gene lookup returns CDR1 SGHTA and CDR2 FQGNSA. CDR3 residues: CASSPRDRLYGYTF. The CDR3 nucleotides are TGTGCCAGCAGCCCTCGGGACAGACTCTATGGCTACACCTTC.

This clonotype was counted at least ten times. This sequence joins TRBV29-1 and TRBJ2-5, with no clear D. Trimming took off 3 bases at V and 2 bases at J, with 16 bases between the two ends. This CDR3 is 15 amino acids long. Germline lookup yields CDR1 SQVTM and CDR2 ANQGSEA. For the CDR3, the DNA is TGCAGCGTTGATACTTTCTCGGGCTTACAAGAGACCCAGTACTTC. This gives the protein CSVDTFSGLQETQYF.

A remark on this clonotype: A much larger clone lies one base from this, so it may be a read error. The chain couples TRBV10-3 to TRBJ2-5; D unresolved. The CDR3 covers 15 residues. V was shortened by 10 bases and J by 3 bases, with 21 bases between the two germline ends. Germline lookup yields CDR1 ENHRY and CDR2 SYGVKD. The CDR3 loop reads CANSVVGQPEETQYF. The CDR3 DNA sequence: TGTGCCAACAGCGTAGTTGGGCAGCCCGAAGAGACCCAGTACTTC.

This clonotype has at least ten counts. The chain uses TRBV7-9 and TRBJ1-1; D gene ambiguous. With 5 bases removed from V and 11 bases from J, the gap between germline ends came to 15 bases. Germline V lookup: CDR1 SEHNR, CDR2 FQNEAQ (reference sequence). The CDR3 is 12 amino acids. The CDR3 DNA is TGTGCCAGCAGCCCGTCACCCTCGTGGGCTTTCTTT. This codes for CASSPSPSWAFF.

This chain links TRBV7-2 with TRBJ1-1; 7 nucleotides align to TRBD1. Germline-derived CDR1 and CDR2 are SGHTA and FQGNSA. The CDR3 extends over 15 amino acids. V shed 4 bases, J shed 4 bases, and the junction held 9 bases outside the gene matches. CDR3 in DNA: TGTGCCAGCAGCTATCAAGGGGGCGGGAGCACTGAAGCTTTCTTT. Amino acid sequence: CASSYQGGGSTEAFF. Drawing the rest from reference TRBV7-2 and TRBJ1-1, the complete variable domain is GAGVSQSPSNKVTEKGKDVELRCDPISGHTALYWYRQSLGQGLEFLIYFQGNSAPDKSGLPSDRFSAERTGGSVSTLTIQRTQQEDSAVYLCASSYQGGGSTEAFFGQGTRLTVV.

The V gene is TRBV6-1, the J gene TRBJ2-2, with D tentatively TRBD2 (5 bases). Germline V CDR1 and CDR2: MNHNS, SASEGT. The CDR3 is 15 residues long. The V gene lost 3 bases and the J gene lost 3 bases, with 11 bases spanning the gap. Here the CDR3 DNA reads TGTGCCAGCAGTGATACACGGGAATACACCGGGGAGCTGTTTTTT. It specifies CASSDTREYTGELFF.

This clonotype appeared a few times. The chain has TRBV5-6 and TRBJ1-2; 9 bases are shared with TRBD1. CDR1 is SGHDT, CDR2 YYEEEE, per germline. The V and J ends lost 7 bases and 8 bases, in that order; junction bases with no gene match: 9. This CDR3 has 13 residues. The CDR3 DNA is TGTGCCAGCCGGTACCAGACAGGGGGAGGCTACACCTTC. It specifies CASRYQTGGGYTF.

This clonotype was detected many times. The chain recombines TRBV20-1 with TRBJ1-1; D might be TRBD1 (5 bases). Germline V gene data show CDR1 as DFQATT and CDR2 as SNEGSKA (reference sequence). This CDR3 contains 12 residues. Trimming took off 7 bases at V and 0 bases at J, with 9 bases between the two ends. The CDR3 DNA reads TGCAGTGTTCCAGGGATGAACACTGAAGCTTTCTTT. Protein product: CSVPGMNTEAFF.

In this sample, this clonotype turned up a few times. The genes are TRBV20-1 and TRBJ1-1; D uncertain. The CDR3 sequence is 15 residues long. The V gene's germline CDR1 is DFQATT and CDR2 SNEGSKA (reference sequence). Trimming took off 1 base at V and 5 bases at J, with 17 bases between the two ends. The CDR3 region is CSARVPPRGSTEAFF. DNA of the CDR3: TGCAGTGCTAGAGTCCCCCCGCGGGGTTCTACTGAAGCTTTCTTT.

This clonotype was observed a few times. The chain has TRBV6-5 and TRBJ1-1; D ambiguous. The V gene lost 9 bases and the J gene lost 3 bases, with 11 bases spanning the gap. Germline CDR1 MNHEY, CDR2 SVGAGI. CDR3 length: 12 amino acids. The CDR3 protein is CARLARDTEAFF. The DNA of the CDR3 is TGTGCCAGGTTGGCAAGAGACACTGAAGCTTTCTTT.

As concerns this clonotype: No DNA is shown, since the ends of the CDR3 on it are uncertain; the CDR3 is the one TCRdb lists. The chain couples TRBV25-1 to TRBJ2-1. The CDR3 spans 19 residues, counting both ends. Germline values: CDR1 MGHDK, CDR2 SYGVNS. CDR3 region: CASSIYLCSVDDGVDEQFF.

This clonotype was found many times. This rearrangement joins TRBV6-6 to TRBJ1-6; 7 bases match TRBD1. CDR3 length: 14 residues. V dropped 6 bases and J dropped 13; count of bases not matched to a gene: 12. Germline V gives CDR1 MNHNY, CDR2 SVGAGI (reference sequence). The CDR3 loop is CASSNQGEFNPLHF. The CDR3, as DNA: TGTGCCAGCAGCAATCAGGGGGAATTCAACCCCCTCCACTTT.

The V gene is TRBV20-1, the J gene TRBJ1-2; D gene ambiguous. This CDR3 contains 11 residues. The germline V and J ends were trimmed by 8 bases and 4 bases, with 11 bases remaining between them. CDR1 is DFQATT and CDR2 is SNEGSKA in the germline V gene (reference sequence). This chain's CDR3 is CSLLGSYGYTF. The CDR3 nucleotides read TGCAGTTTACTGGGCAGCTATGGCTACACCTTC.

This clonotype was detected only a few times. The chain joins TRBV7-9 to TRBJ2-2; tentative D call: TRBD1 (5 bases). With 8 bases removed from V and 5 bases from J, the gap between germline ends came to 12 bases. CDR1 is SEHNR and CDR2 is FQNEAQ in the germline V gene (reference sequence). The CDR3 has 13 residues. CDR3 amino acids: CASLGQWTGELFF. DNA for the CDR3: TGTGCCAGCTTGGGGCAGTGGACCGGGGAGCTGTTTTTT.

This clonotype has a count of ten or more. J is TRBJ1-1 and V is TRBV29-1, with 7 positions matching TRBD1. With V trimmed by 8 bases and J by 0 bases, 9 bases remained unmatched. This CDR3 is 14 amino acids long. Germline loops: CDR1 SQVTM, CDR2 ANQGSEA. The chain's CDR3 is CSFFGTAMNTEAFF. In nucleotides, the CDR3 is TGCAGCTTTTTTGGGACAGCTATGAACACTGAAGCTTTCTTT. The entire variable domain, with the rest obtained from reference TRBV29-1 and TRBJ1-1, is as follows: SAVISQKPSRDICQRGTSLTIQCQVDSQVTMMFWYRQQPGQSLTLIATANQGSEATYESGFVIDKFPISRPNLTFSTLTVSNMSPEDSSIYLCSFFGTAMNTEAFFGQGTRLTVV.

J is TRBJ1-4 and V is TRBV6-6, with D unclear. Trimming cost V 2 bases and J 2 bases, with 9 bases left between them. Germline lookup yields CDR1 MNHNY and CDR2 SVGAGI (reference sequence). CDR3 length: 15 amino acids. CDR3: CASSYPEGTNEKLFF. As DNA, the CDR3 is TGTGCCAGCAGTTACCCGGAAGGGACTAATGAAAAACTGTTTTTT.

Worth noting for this clonotype: This could be a read error, since a much larger clone is one nucleotide away. The chain couples TRBV20-1 to TRBJ2-5; 8 bases map to TRBD2. CDR1 and CDR2 (germline): DFQATT, SNEGSKA (reference sequence). The CDR3 has 14 amino acids. The chain's CDR3 is CSARTSSNQETRYF. In DNA, the CDR3 is TGCAGTGCTCGGACTAGCAGTAATCAAGAGACCCGGTACTTC.

This clonotype has a handful of counts. The chain joins TRBV4-3 to TRBJ1-2; 9 bases map to TRBD1. Germline trimming cut 3 bases from V and 5 bases from J; bases unmatched to any gene: 7. From germline, CDR1 is LGHNA and CDR2 YSLEER. CDR3 length equals 15 residues. CDR3 in amino acids: CASSQETGTGYGYTF. The CDR3 region has the DNA TGCGCCAGCAGCCAGGAAACCGGGACAGGGTATGGCTACACCTTC.

The chain couples TRBV6-5 to TRBJ2-5; 7 nucleotides agree with TRBD1. V shed 5 bases and J 4 bases; nucleotides not matched to a gene: 13. This CDR3 is 16 amino acids long. Germline values: CDR1 MNHEY, CDR2 SVGAGI. For the CDR3, the DNA is TGTGCCAGCAGTATAAGCAGGCAGGGGGTGATAGAGACCCAGTACTTC. It is translated as CASSISRQGVIETQYF.

This clonotype turned up a few times. Sequence at one end of the junction differs from germline and may be a read error. V is TRBV11-2 and J is TRBJ1-5, with D tentatively TRBD1 (5 bases). This CDR3 has 16 amino acids. In germline, CDR1 is SGHAT, CDR2 FQNNGV. The CDR3 nucleotides are TGCGCCAGCAGCCAGGACCTGACAGTCCTCAATCAGCCCCAGCATTTT. Translating it yields CASSQDLTVLNQPQHF.

V usage is TRBV5-6 and J usage is TRBJ1-1; D ambiguous. The CDR3 consists of 17 residues. In germline, CDR1 is SGHDT, CDR2 YYEEEE. Trimming cost V 4 bases and J 4 bases, with 23 bases left between them. The CDR3 spells CASSLEGWEPRGTEAFF. CDR3 sequence (DNA): TGTGCCAGCAGCCTTGAGGGTTGGGAACCGCGAGGCACTGAAGCTTTCTTT.

This clonotype has just a few counts. The CDR3 DNA reads as TGCAGTGCTAGAGGAGGGACAGGGGGGCCCTCCTATAATTCACCCCTCCACTTT. Translation: CSARGGTGGPSYNSPLHF. The genes are TRBV20-1 and TRBJ1-6; 11 bases align to TRBD1. The CDR3 runs to 18 residues. Germline lookup yields CDR1 DFQATT and CDR2 SNEGSKA (reference sequence). With V trimmed by 1 base and J by 0 bases, 5 bases remained unmatched.